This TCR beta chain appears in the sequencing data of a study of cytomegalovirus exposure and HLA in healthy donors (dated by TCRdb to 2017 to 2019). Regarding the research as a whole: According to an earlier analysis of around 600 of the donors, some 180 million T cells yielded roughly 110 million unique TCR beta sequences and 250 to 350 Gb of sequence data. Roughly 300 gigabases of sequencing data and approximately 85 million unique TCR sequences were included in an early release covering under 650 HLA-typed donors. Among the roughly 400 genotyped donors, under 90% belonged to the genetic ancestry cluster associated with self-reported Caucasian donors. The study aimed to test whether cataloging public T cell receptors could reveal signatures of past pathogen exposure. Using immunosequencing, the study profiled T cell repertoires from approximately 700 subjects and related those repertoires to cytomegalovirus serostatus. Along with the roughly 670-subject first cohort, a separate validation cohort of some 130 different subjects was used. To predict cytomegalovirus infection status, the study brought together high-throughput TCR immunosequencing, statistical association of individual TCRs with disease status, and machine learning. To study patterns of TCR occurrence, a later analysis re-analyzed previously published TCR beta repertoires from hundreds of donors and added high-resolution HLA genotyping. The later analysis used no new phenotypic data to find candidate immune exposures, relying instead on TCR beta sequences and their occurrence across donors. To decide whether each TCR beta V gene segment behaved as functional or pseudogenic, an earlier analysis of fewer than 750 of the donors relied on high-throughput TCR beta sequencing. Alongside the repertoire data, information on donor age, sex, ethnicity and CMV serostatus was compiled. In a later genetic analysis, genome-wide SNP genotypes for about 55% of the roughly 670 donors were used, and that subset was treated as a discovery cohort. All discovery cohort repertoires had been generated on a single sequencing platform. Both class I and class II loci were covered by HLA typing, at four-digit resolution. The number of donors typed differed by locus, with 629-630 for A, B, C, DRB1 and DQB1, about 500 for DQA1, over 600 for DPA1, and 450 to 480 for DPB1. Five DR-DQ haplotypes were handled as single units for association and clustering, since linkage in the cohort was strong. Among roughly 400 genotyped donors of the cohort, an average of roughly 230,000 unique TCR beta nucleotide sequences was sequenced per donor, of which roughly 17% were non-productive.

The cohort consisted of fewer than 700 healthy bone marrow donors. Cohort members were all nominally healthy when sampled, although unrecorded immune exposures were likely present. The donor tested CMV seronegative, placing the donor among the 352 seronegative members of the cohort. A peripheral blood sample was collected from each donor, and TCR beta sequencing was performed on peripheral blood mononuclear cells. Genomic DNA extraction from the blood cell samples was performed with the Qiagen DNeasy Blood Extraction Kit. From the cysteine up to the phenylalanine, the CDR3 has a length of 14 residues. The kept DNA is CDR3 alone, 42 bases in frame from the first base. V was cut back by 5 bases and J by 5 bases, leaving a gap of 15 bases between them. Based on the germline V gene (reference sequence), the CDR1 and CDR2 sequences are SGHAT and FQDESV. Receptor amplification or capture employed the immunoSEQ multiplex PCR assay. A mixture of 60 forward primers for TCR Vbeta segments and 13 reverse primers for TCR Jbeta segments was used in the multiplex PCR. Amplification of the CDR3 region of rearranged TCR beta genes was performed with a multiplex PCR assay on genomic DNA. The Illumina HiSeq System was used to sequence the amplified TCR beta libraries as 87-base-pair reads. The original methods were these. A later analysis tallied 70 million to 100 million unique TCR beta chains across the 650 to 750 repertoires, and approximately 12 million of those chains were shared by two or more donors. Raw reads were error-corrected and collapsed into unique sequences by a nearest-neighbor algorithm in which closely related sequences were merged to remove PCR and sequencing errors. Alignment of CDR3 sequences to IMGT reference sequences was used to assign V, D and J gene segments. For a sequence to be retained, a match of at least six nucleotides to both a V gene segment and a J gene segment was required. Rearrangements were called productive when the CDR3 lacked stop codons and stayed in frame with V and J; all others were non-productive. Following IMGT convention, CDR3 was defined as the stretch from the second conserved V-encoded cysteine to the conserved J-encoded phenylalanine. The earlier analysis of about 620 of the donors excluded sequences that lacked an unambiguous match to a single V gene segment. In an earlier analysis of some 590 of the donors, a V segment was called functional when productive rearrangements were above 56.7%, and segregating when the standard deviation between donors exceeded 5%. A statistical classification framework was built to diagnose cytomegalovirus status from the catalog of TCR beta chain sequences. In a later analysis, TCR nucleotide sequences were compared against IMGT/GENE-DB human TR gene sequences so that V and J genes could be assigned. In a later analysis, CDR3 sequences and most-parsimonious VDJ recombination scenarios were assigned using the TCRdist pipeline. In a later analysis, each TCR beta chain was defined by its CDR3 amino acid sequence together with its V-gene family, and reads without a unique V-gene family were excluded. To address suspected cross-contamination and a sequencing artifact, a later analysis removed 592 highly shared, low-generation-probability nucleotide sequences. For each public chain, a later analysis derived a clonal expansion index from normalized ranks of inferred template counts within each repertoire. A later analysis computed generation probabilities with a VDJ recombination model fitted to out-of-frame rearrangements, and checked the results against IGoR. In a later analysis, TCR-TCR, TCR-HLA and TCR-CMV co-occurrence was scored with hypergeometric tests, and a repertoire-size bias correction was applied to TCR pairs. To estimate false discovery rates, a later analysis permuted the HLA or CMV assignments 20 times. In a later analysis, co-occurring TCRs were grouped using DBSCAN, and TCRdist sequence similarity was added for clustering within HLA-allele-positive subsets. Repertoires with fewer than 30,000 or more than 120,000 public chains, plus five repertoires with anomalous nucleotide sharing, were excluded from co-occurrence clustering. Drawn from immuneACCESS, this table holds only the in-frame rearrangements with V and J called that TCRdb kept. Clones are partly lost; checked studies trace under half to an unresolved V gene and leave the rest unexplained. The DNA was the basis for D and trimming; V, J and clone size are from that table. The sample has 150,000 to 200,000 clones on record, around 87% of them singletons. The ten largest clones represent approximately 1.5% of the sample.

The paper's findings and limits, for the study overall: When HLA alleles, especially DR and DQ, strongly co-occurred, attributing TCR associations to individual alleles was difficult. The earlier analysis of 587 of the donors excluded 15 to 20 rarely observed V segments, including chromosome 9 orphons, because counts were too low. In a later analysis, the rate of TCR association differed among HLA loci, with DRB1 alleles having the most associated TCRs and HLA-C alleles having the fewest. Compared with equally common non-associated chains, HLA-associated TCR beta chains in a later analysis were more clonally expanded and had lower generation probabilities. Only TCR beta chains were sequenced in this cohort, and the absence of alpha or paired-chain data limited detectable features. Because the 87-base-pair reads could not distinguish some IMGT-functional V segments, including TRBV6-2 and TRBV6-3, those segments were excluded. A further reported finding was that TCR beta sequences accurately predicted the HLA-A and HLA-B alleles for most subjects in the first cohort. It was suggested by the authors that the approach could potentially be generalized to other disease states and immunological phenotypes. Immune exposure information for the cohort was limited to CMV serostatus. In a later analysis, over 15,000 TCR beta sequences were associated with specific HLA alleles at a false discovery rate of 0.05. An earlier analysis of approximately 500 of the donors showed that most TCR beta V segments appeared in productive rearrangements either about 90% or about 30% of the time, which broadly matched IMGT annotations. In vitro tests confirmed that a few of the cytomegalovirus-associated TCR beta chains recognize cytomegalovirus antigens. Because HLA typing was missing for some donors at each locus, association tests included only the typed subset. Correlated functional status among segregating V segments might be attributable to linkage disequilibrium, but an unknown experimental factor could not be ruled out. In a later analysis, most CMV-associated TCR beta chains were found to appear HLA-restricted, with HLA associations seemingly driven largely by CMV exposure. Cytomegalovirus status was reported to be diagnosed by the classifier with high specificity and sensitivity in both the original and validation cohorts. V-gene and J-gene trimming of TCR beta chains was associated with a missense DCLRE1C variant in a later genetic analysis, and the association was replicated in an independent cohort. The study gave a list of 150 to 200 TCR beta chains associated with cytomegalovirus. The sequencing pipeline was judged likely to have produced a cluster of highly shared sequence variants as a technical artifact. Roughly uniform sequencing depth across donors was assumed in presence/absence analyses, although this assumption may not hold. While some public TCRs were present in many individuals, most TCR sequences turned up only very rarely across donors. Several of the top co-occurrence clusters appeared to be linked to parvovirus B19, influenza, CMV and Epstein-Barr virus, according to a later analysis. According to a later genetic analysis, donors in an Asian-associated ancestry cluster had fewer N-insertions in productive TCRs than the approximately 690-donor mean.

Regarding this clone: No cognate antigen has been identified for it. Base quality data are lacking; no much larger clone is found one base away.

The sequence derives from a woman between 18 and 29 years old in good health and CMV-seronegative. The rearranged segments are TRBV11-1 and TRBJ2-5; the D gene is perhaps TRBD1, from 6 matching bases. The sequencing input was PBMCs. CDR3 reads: CASSLPGVFETQYF. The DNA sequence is TGTGCCAGCAGCCTACCAGGGGTTTTCGAGACCCAGTACTTC.